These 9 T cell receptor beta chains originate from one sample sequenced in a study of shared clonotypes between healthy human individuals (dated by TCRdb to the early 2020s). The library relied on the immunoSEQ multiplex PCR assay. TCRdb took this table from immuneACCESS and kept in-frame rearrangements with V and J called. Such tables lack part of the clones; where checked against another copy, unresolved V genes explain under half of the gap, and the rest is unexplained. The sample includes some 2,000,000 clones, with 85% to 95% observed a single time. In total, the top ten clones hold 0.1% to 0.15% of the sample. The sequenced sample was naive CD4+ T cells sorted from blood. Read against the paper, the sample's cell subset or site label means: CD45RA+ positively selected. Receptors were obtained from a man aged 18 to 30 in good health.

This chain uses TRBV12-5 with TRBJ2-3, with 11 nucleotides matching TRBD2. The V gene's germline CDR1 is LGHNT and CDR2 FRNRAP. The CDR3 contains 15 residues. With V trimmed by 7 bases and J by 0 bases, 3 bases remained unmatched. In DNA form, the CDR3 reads TGTGCTAGTGCCGTAGCGGGGGGGAGCACAGATACGCAGTATTTT. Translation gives CASAVAGGSTDTQYF. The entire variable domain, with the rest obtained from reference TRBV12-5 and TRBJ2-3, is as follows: DARVTQTPRHKVTEMGQEVTMRCQPILGHNTVFWYRQTMMQGLELLAYFRNRAPLDDSGMPKDRFSAEMPDATLATLKIQPSEPRDSAVYFCASAVAGGSTDTQYFGPGTRLTVL.

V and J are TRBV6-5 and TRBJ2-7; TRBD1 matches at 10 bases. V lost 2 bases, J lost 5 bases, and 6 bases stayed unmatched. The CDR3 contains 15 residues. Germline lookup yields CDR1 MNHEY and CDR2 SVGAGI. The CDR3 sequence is CASSYGQGGLDEQYF. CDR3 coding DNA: TGTGCCAGCAGTTACGGACAGGGGGGATTAGACGAGCAGTACTTC.

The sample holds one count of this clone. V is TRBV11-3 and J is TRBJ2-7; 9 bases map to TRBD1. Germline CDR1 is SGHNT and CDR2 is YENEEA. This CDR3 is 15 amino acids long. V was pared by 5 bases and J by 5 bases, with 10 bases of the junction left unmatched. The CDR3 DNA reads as TGTGCCAGCAGCCCCGGGGGACAGGGTTTCCACGAGCAGTACTTC. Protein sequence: CASSPGGQGFHEQYF. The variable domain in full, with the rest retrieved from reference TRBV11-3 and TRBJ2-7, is EAGVVQSPRYKIIEKKQPVAFWCNPISGHNTLYWYLQNLGQGPELLIRYENEEAVDDSQLPKDRFSAERLKGVDSTLKIQPAELGDSAVYLCASSPGGQGFHEQYFGPGTRLTVT.

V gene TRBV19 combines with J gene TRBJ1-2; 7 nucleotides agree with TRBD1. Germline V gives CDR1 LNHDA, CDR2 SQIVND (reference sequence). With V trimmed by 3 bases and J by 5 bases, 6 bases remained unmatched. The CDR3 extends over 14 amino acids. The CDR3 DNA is TGTGCCAGTAGTATTGTACAGGGGCTATATGGCTACACCTTC. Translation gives CASSIVQGLYGYTF.

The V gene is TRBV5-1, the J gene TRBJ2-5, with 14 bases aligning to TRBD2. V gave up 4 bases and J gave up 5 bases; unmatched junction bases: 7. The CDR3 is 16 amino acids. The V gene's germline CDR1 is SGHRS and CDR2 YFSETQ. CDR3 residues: CASSQGLAGVEETQYF. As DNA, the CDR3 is TGCGCCAGCAGCCAGGGACTAGCGGGAGTAGAGGAGACCCAGTACTTC.

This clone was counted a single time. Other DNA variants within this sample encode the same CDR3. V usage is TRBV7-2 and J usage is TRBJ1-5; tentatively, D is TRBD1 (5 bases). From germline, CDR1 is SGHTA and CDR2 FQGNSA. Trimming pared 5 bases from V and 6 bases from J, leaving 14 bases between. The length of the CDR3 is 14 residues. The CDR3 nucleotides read TGTGCCAGCAGCCCTCGTGGGGGGGGTCAGCCCCAGCATTTT. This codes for CASSPRGGGQPQHF.

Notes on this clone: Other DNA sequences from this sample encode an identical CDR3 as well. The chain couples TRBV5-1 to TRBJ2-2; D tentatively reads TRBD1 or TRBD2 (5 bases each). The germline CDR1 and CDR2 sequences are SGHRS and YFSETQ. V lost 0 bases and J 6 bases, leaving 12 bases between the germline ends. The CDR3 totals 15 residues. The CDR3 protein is CASSLDGTGPGELFF. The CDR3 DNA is TGCGCCAGCAGCTTGGACGGGACCGGGCCCGGGGAGCTGTTTTTT.

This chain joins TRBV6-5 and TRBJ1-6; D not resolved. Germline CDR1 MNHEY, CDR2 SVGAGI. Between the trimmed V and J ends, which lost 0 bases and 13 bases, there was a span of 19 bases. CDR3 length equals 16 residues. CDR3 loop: CASSYSAGPAGWPLHF. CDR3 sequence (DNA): TGTGCCAGCAGTTACTCAGCCGGCCCCGCCGGTTGGCCCCTCCACTTT.

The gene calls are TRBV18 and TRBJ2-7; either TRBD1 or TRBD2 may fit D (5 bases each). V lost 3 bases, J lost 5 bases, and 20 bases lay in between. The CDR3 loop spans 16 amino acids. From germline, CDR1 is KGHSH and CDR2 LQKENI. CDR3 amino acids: CASSPEGRTLAHEQYF. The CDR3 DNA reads TGTGCCAGCTCACCCGAGGGACGAACCCTAGCCCACGAGCAGTACTTC. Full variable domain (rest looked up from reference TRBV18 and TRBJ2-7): NAGVMQNPRHLVRRRGQEARLRCSPMKGHSHVYWYRQLPEEGLKFMVYLQKENIIDESGMPKERFSAEFPKEGPSILRIQQVVRGDSAAYFCASSPEGRTLAHEQYFGPGTRLTVT.